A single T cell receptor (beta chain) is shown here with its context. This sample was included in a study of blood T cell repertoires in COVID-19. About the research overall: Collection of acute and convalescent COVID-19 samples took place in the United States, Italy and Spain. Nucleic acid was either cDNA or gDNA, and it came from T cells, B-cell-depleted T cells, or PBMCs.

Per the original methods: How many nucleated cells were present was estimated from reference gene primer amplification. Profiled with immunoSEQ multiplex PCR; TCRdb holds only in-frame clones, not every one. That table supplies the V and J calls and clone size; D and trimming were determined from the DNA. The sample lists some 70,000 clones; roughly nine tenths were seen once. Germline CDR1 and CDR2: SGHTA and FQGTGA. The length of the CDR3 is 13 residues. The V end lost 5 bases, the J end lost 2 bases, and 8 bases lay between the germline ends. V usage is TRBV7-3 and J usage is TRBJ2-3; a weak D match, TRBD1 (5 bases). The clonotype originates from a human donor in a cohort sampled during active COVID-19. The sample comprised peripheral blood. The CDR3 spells CASSQGHTDTQYF. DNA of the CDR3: TGTGCCAGCAGCCAGGGTCACACAGATACGCAGTATTTT. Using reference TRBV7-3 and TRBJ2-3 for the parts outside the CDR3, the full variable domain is GAGVSQTPSNKVTEKGKYVELRCDPISGHTALYWYRQSLGQGPEFLIYFQGTGAADDSGLPNDRFFAVRPEGSVSTLKIQRTERGDSAVYLCASSQGHTDTQYFGPGTRLTVL.